This T cell receptor (beta chain) stems from a study of metastatic and nonmetastatic thyroid tumors. None of the patients had undergone any treatment ahead of thyroid surgery. With MiXCR, TCRdb reprocessed the PCR reads. Among 7,300 or so clones, 27% were seen once, and the ten largest hold roughly 20%. A remark on this clone: Compared with germline, one end of the junction differs, possibly owing to a read error.

The germline CDR1 and CDR2 sequences are SGHAT and FQDESV (reference sequence). The CDR3 length is 16 residues. The sequenced sample was adjacent normal tissue. The rearrangement joins TRBV11-1 to TRBJ1-2; no reliable D call. This clonotype was obtained from a female donor with papillary thyroid cancer or a benign thyroid nodule (not recorded which). Some clones in this sample may be carry-over from other donors' samples. This chain's CDR3 is CASSLAGKGTKYGYTF. CDR3 sequence (DNA): TGTGCCAGCAGCTTAGCGGGGAAAGGTACTAAATATGGCTACACCTTC.